These 28 T cell receptor beta chains came from one sample sequenced in a study of blood T cells in healthy people across ages. Together with a sample-barcoded 5' primer, a J-beta primer mix was included in a second PCR lasting roughly 6 to 12 cycles. One entry per CDR3 protein results from TCRdb running MiXCR on the 5' RACE reads. The sample contains 600,000 to 850,000 distinct CDR3 sequences, approximately 43% of which appear only once. The sequenced sample consisted of blood. These receptors originate from an older woman in good health.

Ten or more counts support this clonotype. Here the CDR3 DNA reads TGTGCCAGCAGTTACGGGGGAGGCAATCAGCCCCAGCATTTT. This sequence encodes CASSYGGGNQPQHF. V gene TRBV6-2 or TRBV6-3 combines with J gene TRBJ1-5, with D tentatively TRBD1 (5 bases). Germline CDR1 reads MNHEY; CDR2 reads SVGEGT. The CDR3 runs to 14 residues. V was trimmed by 2 bases and J by 2 bases, leaving 7 bases between them.

The chain links TRBV29-1 to TRBJ1-1; D may be TRBD1 (5 bases). Per the germline V gene, CDR1 is SQVTM and CDR2 is ANQGSEA. The length of the CDR3 is 13 residues. Trimming cost V 6 bases and J 0 bases, with 11 bases left between them. The CDR3 sequence: CSVVPGMNTEAFF. In DNA form, the CDR3 reads TGCAGCGTCGTCCCAGGGATGAACACTGAAGCTTTCTTT.

There are a few counts of this clonotype. The V gene is TRBV4-1, the J gene TRBJ2-7; 7 bases map to TRBD1. The V segment lost 3 bases and the J segment 3 bases; nucleotides outside the gene matches: 11. Germline-derived CDR1 and CDR2 are MGHRA and YSYEKL. This CDR3 region has 16 residues. The CDR3 DNA is TGCGCCAGCAGCCAGGACCCGAACAGGGGTGGCTACGAGCAGTACTTC. Protein product: CASSQDPNRGGYEQYF.

CDR3 in DNA: TGTGCCAGCAGTTCCCGCAGGATGAGGGTCATGGAGACCCAGTACTTC. This codes for CASSSRRMRVMETQYF. V and J are TRBV6-5 and TRBJ2-5; D is possibly TRBD2 (5 bases). The CDR3 sequence is 16 residues long. Germline V gene data show CDR1 as MNHEY and CDR2 as SVGAGI. Trimming removed 4 bases at V and 5 bases at J, with 20 bases between.

This chain links TRBV11-2 with TRBJ2-1; 11 bases match TRBD2. The J call may be mistaken, given a closer DNA end match to TRBJ2-7. The V gene's germline CDR1 is SGHAT and CDR2 FQNNGV. CDR3 length: 15 residues. The CDR3 nucleotides are TGTGCCAGCAGATCCGGGACTAGCGGCTACAATGAGCAGTACTTC. This encodes CASRSGTSGYNEQYF.

As for this clonotype: A much larger clone differs by one base, so this may be a read error. J is TRBJ2-6 and V is TRBV7-9, with D perhaps TRBD1 or TRBD2 (5 bases each). V gave up 4 bases and J gave up 3 bases, with 10 bases separating them. The CDR3 consists of 15 residues. In germline, CDR1 is SEHNR, CDR2 FQNEAQ (reference sequence). CDR3 in amino acids: CASSWWGFGANVLTF. The CDR3 DNA reads as TGTGCCAGCAGCTGGTGGGGGTTTGGGGCCAACGTCCTGACTTTC.

This clonotype was seen ten or more times. The chain links TRBV5-1 to TRBJ2-7; 8 bases align to TRBD1. The V and J ends lost 0 bases and 2 bases, in that order; junction bases with no gene match: 4. This CDR3 contains 15 residues. Germline-derived CDR1 and CDR2 are SGHRS and YFSETQ. This CDR3 reads CASSLEPGQAYEQYF. The CDR3 bases are TGCGCCAGCAGCTTGGAGCCGGGACAGGCCTACGAGCAGTACTTC.

The count of this clonotype is one. The V and J genes are TRBV5-1 and TRBJ2-5, with TRBD2 identical over 10 bases. Judging by the DNA end, TRBJ2-7 fits better; the J call may be wrong. The CDR3 runs 15 residues. Germline values: CDR1 SGHRS, CDR2 YFSETQ. DNA of the CDR3: TGCGCCAGCAGCTTGACTAGCGGGGTCCTCTACGAGCAGTACTTC. This codes for CASSLTSGVLYEQYF.

This clonotype was detected only a few times. The chain recombines TRBV5-1 with TRBJ1-1; TRBD1 matches 7 bases. Germline V gene data show CDR1 as SGHRS and CDR2 as YFSETQ. There are 15 residues in the CDR3. After removal of 4 bases from V and 0 bases from J, the junction contained 6 bases not matched to a gene. The CDR3 DNA reads as TGCGCCAGCAGCAAACCGGACAGGATGAACACTGAAGCTTTCTTT. Encoded protein: CASSKPDRMNTEAFF.

The CDR3 DNA is TGCAGTGCTAGTGCGGGAGGGCCGGCGCAGACCCAGTACTTC. Residues: CSASAGGPAQTQYF. The chain recombines TRBV20-1 with TRBJ2-5; 9 bases are shared with TRBD2. The CDR3 is 14 amino acids. CDR1 DFQATT and CDR2 SNEGSKA come from the germline V gene (reference sequence). J gave up 6 bases and V 3 bases, and 8 bases lay outside the gene matches.

In its sample, this clonotype was seen a few times. The chain combines TRBV5-1 with TRBJ2-5; a possible D gene is TRBD1 (5 bases). The CDR3 is 14 amino acids. V was clipped by 0 bases and J by 4 bases, with 10 bases between them. Germline V gene sequence: CDR1 SGHRS, CDR2 YFSETQ. The CDR3 loop is CASSLEGKLETQYF. The CDR3 nucleotides read TGCGCCAGCAGCTTGGAGGGGAAGTTAGAGACCCAGTACTTC.

The rearrangement joins TRBV28 to TRBJ1-5; D is unclear. The V end was cut by 5 bases, the J end by 2 bases, with 10 bases between. The CDR3 is made up of 14 amino acids. Germline assignment: CDR1 MDHEN and CDR2 SYDVKM. CDR3 residues: CASSPALGNQPQHF. The CDR3 nucleotides are TGTGCCAGCAGTCCGGCCTTGGGCAATCAGCCCCAGCATTTT.

V and J are TRBV11-3 and TRBJ2-7; TRBD2 might be the D (6 bases). With 3 bases removed from V and 7 bases from J, the gap between germline ends came to 16 bases. From germline, CDR1 is SGHNT and CDR2 YENEEA. The CDR3 is 14 residues long. In DNA form, the CDR3 reads TGTGCCAGCAGCTTGGCTGGACTATCCAATGAGCAGTACTTC. Translating gives CASSLAGLSNEQYF. Supplemented by reference TRBV11-3 and TRBJ2-7, the full variable domain reads EAGVVQSPRYKIIEKKQPVAFWCNPISGHNTLYWYLQNLGQGPELLIRYENEEAVDDSQLPKDRFSAERLKGVDSTLKIQPAELGDSAVYLCASSLAGLSNEQYFGPGTRLTVT.

This clonotype was seen more than once but under ten times. This chain links TRBV5-1 with TRBJ2-1, with 7 positions matching TRBD1. CDR1 and CDR2 from the germline V gene are SGHRS and YFSETQ. The trim removed 6 bases at V and 1 base at J, leaving 7 bases unmatched. The CDR3 loop spans 15 amino acids. CDR3 sequence (DNA): TGCGCCAGCACCCAACAGGGGCTTTCCTACAATGAGCAGTTCTTC. Its protein product is CASTQQGLSYNEQFF.

This chain links TRBV9 with TRBJ1-2; D remains ambiguous. Germline V gene sequence: CDR1 SGDLS, CDR2 YYNGEE. Between the trimmed V and J ends, which lost 0 bases and 8 bases, there was a span of 14 bases. CDR3 size: 14 residues. CDR3 DNA: TGTGCCAGCAGCGTAGATTTGCCCAATGCGGGCTACACCTTC. It encodes CASSVDLPNAGYTF. The full variable domain, completed using reference TRBV9 and TRBJ1-2, is DSGVTQTPKHLITATGQRVTLRCSPRSGDLSVYWYQQSLDQGLQFLIQYYNGEERAKGNILERFSAQQFPDLHSELNLSSLELGDSALYFCASSVDLPNAGYTFGSGTRLTVV.

This clonotype was found a few times. Compared with germline, one end of the junction differs, possibly owing to a read error. The chain is built from TRBV20-1 and TRBJ2-1; D possibly corresponds to TRBD1 (7 bases). Germline values: CDR1 DFQATT, CDR2 SNEGSKA (reference sequence). This CDR3 has 15 residues. The CDR3 region is CTKKGAILGGGEQFF. The CDR3 DNA sequence: TGTACGAAGAAGGGGGCGATATTGGGGGGCGGAGAGCAGTTCTTC.

This chain joins TRBV3-1 and TRBJ1-1, with TRBD1 identical over 7 bases. CDR3 size: 17 residues. V lost 6 bases and J lost 1; bases outside the gene matches: 14. Germline V lookup: CDR1 LGHDT, CDR2 YNNKEL (reference sequence). The CDR3 DNA is TGTGCCAGCAGACCTGGCCCCCCGGGACAGAGGAACACTGAAGCTTTCTTT. Amino acids: CASRPGPPGQRNTEAFF.

This clonotype was recorded a few times. The CDR3 DNA sequence: TGTGCCACCAGTGATTCGCGGACCTACGAGCAGTACTTC. Translating gives CATSDSRTYEQYF. The gene calls are TRBV24-1 and TRBJ2-7; no firm D call. This CDR3 is 13 amino acids long. The ends were cut back, 2 bases at V and 2 bases at J, with 6 bases in the middle. The germline gives CDR1 KGHDR, CDR2 SFDVKD.

The chain joins TRBV5-6 to TRBJ2-5; no definite D call. V was cut by 0 bases and J by 6 bases, with 12 bases left in between. Germline CDR1 SGHDT, CDR2 YYEEEE. The CDR3 spans 14 residues. CDR3 DNA: TGTGCCAGCAGCTTGGCTGCTAGTGGGCAGACCCAGTACTTC. Translated: CASSLAASGQTQYF.

This clonotype was picked up many times. The rearrangement links TRBV5-1 to TRBJ2-3, with D tentatively TRBD1 (5 bases). The germline V gene has CDR1 SGHRS and CDR2 YFSETQ. Trimming removed 2 bases from V and 5 bases from J, with 6 bases in between. This CDR3 is 12 amino acids long. CDR3 sequence: CASSFDRDTQYF. Here the CDR3 DNA reads TGCGCCAGCAGCTTCGACAGAGATACGCAGTATTTT.

This clonotype has at least ten counts. The chain is built from TRBV24-1 and TRBJ2-1, with 12 bases matching TRBD1. Germline V gives CDR1 KGHDR, CDR2 SFDVKD. This CDR3 spans 16 amino acids. J gave up 7 bases and V 3 bases, and 6 bases lay outside the gene matches. CDR3 coding DNA: TGTGCCACCAGTGATCCCGGGACAGGGGGCTTGAATGAGCAGTTCTTC. Translating gives CATSDPGTGGLNEQFF.

V is TRBV3-1 and J is TRBJ1-2; D uncertain. The germline V and J ends were trimmed by 5 bases and 1 base, with 11 bases remaining between them. The germline CDR1 and CDR2 sequences are LGHDT and YNNKEL (reference sequence). There are 14 residues in the CDR3. DNA of the CDR3: TGTGCCAGCAGCAATAATGGTCTTAACTATGGCTACACCTTC. Translation gives CASSNNGLNYGYTF.

This clonotype was observed many times. This chain connects TRBV20-1 to TRBJ2-7, with unresolved D. The CDR3 covers 13 residues. V dropped 5 bases and J dropped 2 bases, with 13 bases sitting between them. CDR1 is DFQATT and CDR2 is SNEGSKA in the germline V gene (reference sequence). The CDR3 spells CSASRQGPYEQYF. Written as DNA, the CDR3 is TGCAGTGCTTCCCGCCAAGGACCCTACGAGCAGTACTTC.

This clonotype was detected only a few times. A clone one base away is much larger, so this may be a read error. The chain couples TRBV5-1 to TRBJ2-5, with 12 positions matching TRBD2. The trim removed 4 bases at V and 11 bases at J, leaving 15 bases unmatched. This CDR3 spans 16 amino acids. Germline loops: CDR1 SGHRS, CDR2 YFSETQ. The CDR3 DNA sequence: TGCGCCAGCAGCCCCCTTACTAGCGGGGGGATGAATGAGCAGTACTTC. It translates to CASSPLTSGGMNEQYF.

In this sample, this clonotype turned up many times. The chain couples TRBV12-3 or TRBV12-4 to TRBJ2-5, with 7 nucleotides matching TRBD1. J lost 2 bases, V lost 6 bases, and 6 bases had no gene match. The CDR3 loop spans 14 amino acids. The CDR3 here is CASSSTGSQETQYF. In DNA form, the CDR3 reads TGTGCCAGCAGCTCGACAGGGTCACAAGAGACCCAGTACTTC.

The J gene is TRBJ2-1, the V gene TRBV13; 8 bases agree with TRBD2. CDR3 length equals 15 residues. V lost 5 bases, J lost 7 bases, and 10 bases stayed unmatched. Germline V CDR1 and CDR2: PRHDT, FYEKMQ (reference sequence). The CDR3: CASSRVGGAVNEQFF. In DNA form, the CDR3 reads TGTGCCAGCAGCCGGGTCGGGGGGGCGGTAAATGAGCAGTTCTTC. Filled out from reference TRBV13 and TRBJ2-1, the complete variable domain reads AAGVIQSPRHLIKEKRETATLKCYPIPRHDTVYWYQQGPGQDPQFLISFYEKMQSDKGSIPDRFSAQQFSDYHSELNMSSLELGDSALYFCASSRVGGAVNEQFFGPGTRLTVL.

V gene TRBV28 combines with J gene TRBJ2-7; possible D gene TRBD2, 5 bases. Germline CDR1 MDHEN, CDR2 SYDVKM. CDR3 length: 15 residues. The V end was cut by 1 base, the J end by 4 bases, with 14 bases between. The CDR3 region is CASSLLSSSGYEQYF. The CDR3 nucleotides are TGTGCCAGCAGTTTATTGTCCTCCAGCGGTTACGAGCAGTACTTC.

The gene calls are TRBV6-2 or TRBV6-3 and TRBJ2-1, with D perhaps matching TRBD1 or TRBD2 (5 bases each). The end of the DNA aligns better with TRBJ2-7, so the J call may be wrong. Germline V lookup: CDR1 MNHEY, CDR2 SVGEGT. The CDR3 has 15 amino acids. CDR3 coding DNA: TGTGCCAGTAACTGGGACGGGACCTTCTACAATGAGCAGTACTTC. Encoded protein: CASNWDGTFYNEQYF.